Shown below are 16 T cell receptor beta chains from a single sample sequenced in a study of T-cell reconstitution after alpha-beta-depleted transplantation in children. Unique molecular identifiers featured in how the TCRbeta library was prepared. MiXCR, run by TCRdb on the PCR reads, gives a single entry per CDR3 protein. Here the sample spans around 300,000 distinct CDR3 sequences, approximately 23% being singletons. The specimen was PBMCs, mostly from graft donor cells, collected 180 days after TCRalphabeta/CD19-depleted stem cell transplant. The receptors were gathered from a male patient between 5 and 17 years old who had a stem cell transplant for acute lymphoblastic leukemia, so the T cells may come from the graft donor.

The rearrangement joins TRBV12-3 or TRBV12-4 to TRBJ2-2; 7 positions match TRBD2. V dropped 2 bases and J dropped 0; count of bases not matched to a gene: 3. The CDR3 runs to 16 residues. The CDR3 spells CASSLRGRANTGELFF. CDR3 DNA: TGTGCCAGCAGTTTACGGGGGAGGGCGAACACCGGGGAGCTGTTTTTT.

This clonotype was found a few times. The rearrangement joins TRBV18 to TRBJ2-7; TRBD1 matches 9 bases. From germline, CDR1 is KGHSH and CDR2 LQKENI. V shed 5 bases, J shed 6 bases, and the junction held 11 bases outside the gene matches. This CDR3 region has 15 residues. The CDR3, as DNA: TGTGCCAGCTCAGAGGCGACAGGGGGATCATCCGAGCAGTACTTC. As protein: CASSEATGGSSEQYF.

This clonotype was seen a handful of times. J is TRBJ1-2 and V is TRBV12-3 or TRBV12-4; 7 nucleotides line up with TRBD1. Losses at the gene ends were 6 bases for V and 1 base for J; bases not matched to a gene: 5. The CDR3 contains 14 residues. DNA for the CDR3: TGTGCCAGCAGCCGGACAGGACGTAACTATGGCTACACCTTC. Protein sequence: CASSRTGRNYGYTF.

This chain's CDR3 is CASSARQEGNQPQHF. CDR3 DNA sequence: TGTGCCAGCAGTGCCCGACAGGAAGGCAATCAGCCCCAGCATTTT. The chain is built from TRBV12-3 or TRBV12-4 and TRBJ1-5, with a tentative D call TRBD1 (6 bases). The CDR3 contains 15 residues. Trimming pared 5 bases from V and 2 bases from J, leaving 13 bases between.

This clonotype was counted only a few times. The chain couples TRBV12-3 or TRBV12-4 to TRBJ2-7, with TRBD2 matching over 8 bases. The V gene end was trimmed by 5 bases and the J gene end by 4 bases; junction bases not matched to a gene: 10. The CDR3 sequence is 15 residues long. The CDR3 reads CASSISGTRGYEQYF. CDR3 coding DNA: TGTGCCAGCAGTATATCCGGGACTAGGGGGTACGAGCAGTACTTC.

In its sample, this clonotype was seen a few times. V usage is TRBV9 and J usage is TRBJ2-1; 11 bases fit TRBD2. The length of the CDR3 is 13 residues. Trimming cost V 3 bases and J 9 bases; bases outside gene matches: 2. Germline V lookup: CDR1 SGDLS, CDR2 YYNGEE. In DNA, the CDR3 is TGTGCCAGCAGCGAGACTAGCGGGACTGAGCAGTTCTTC. As protein: CASSETSGTEQFF.

This chain connects TRBV28 to TRBJ1-1; 10 bases map to TRBD1. V shed 5 bases and J 5 bases; nucleotides not matched to a gene: 8. The CDR3 is made up of 15 amino acids. Germline CDR1 MDHEN, CDR2 SYDVKM. CDR3 sequence reads: CASSVTGTGVTEAFF. In DNA form, the CDR3 reads TGTGCCAGCAGTGTCACCGGGACAGGGGTTACTGAAGCTTTCTTT.

V is TRBV10-1 and J is TRBJ2-7, with 16 positions matching TRBD2. Trimming at V came to 3 bases and at J to 3 bases, leaving 11 bases not matched to a gene. CDR1 and CDR2 (germline): WNHNN, SYGVQD (reference sequence). CDR3 size: 19 residues. CDR3 in amino acids: CASSESPPGLAGGNYEQYF. CDR3 in DNA: TGCGCCAGCAGTGAATCGCCCCCGGGACTAGCGGGAGGGAACTACGAGCAGTACTTC.

This clonotype was seen a few times. V is TRBV3-1 and J is TRBJ2-1; D remains ambiguous. The CDR3 has 15 amino acids. CDR1 is LGHDT, CDR2 YNNKEL, per germline (reference sequence). V lost 1 base and J lost 2, with 9 bases in between. The CDR3 spells CASSQGLATYNEQFF. The CDR3 coding sequence is TGTGCCAGCAGCCAAGGTTTAGCCACCTACAATGAGCAGTTCTTC.

This chain links TRBV29-1 with TRBJ1-1; 7 bases line up with TRBD1. Per germline, CDR1 SQVTM and CDR2 ANQGSEA. Trimming cost V 7 bases and J 1 base; bases outside gene matches: 6. CDR3 length equals 13 residues. DNA for the CDR3: TGCAGCGCTGTGACAGGGACGAACACTGAAGCTTTCTTT. As protein: CSAVTGTNTEAFF. Using reference TRBV29-1 and TRBJ1-1 for the parts outside the CDR3, the full variable domain is SAVISQKPSRDICQRGTSLTIQCQVDSQVTMMFWYRQQPGQSLTLIATANQGSEATYESGFVIDKFPISRPNLTFSTLTVSNMSPEDSSIYLCSAVTGTNTEAFFGQGTRLTVV.

This clonotype was found once. The junction departs from the called germline gene at one end, perhaps through a read error. This chain links TRBV14 with TRBJ2-7, with D unclear. The CDR3 has 12 residues. The V gene's germline CDR1 is SGHDN and CDR2 FVKESK. CDR3: CASSQDFGSGHF. The CDR3 DNA sequence: TGTGCCAGCAGCCAAGATTTCGGGTCAGGACACTTC.

The chain uses TRBV7-8 and TRBJ2-7, with a weak D call TRBD2 (6 bases). Per germline, CDR1 SGHVS and CDR2 FQNEAQ. This CDR3 has 13 residues. V was cut by 3 bases and J by 11 bases, with 17 bases left in between. The CDR3 here is CASSFLGLWGEYF. The CDR3, as DNA: TGTGCCAGCAGCTTCCTAGGTCTCTGGGGGGAGTACTTC.

The CDR3 sequence: CASSGGLQYEQYF. CDR3 DNA sequence: TGTGCCAGCAGCGGGGGATTACAGTACGAGCAGTACTTC. V gene TRBV7-6 combines with J gene TRBJ2-7; D possibly uses TRBD1 or TRBD2 (5 bases each). The CDR3 has 13 residues. Germline CDR1 reads SGHVS; CDR2 reads FNYEAQ. Trimming removed 5 bases at V and 4 bases at J, with 12 bases between.

The chain recombines TRBV20-1 with TRBJ2-1, with TRBD2 matching over 7 bases. Losses at the gene ends were 6 bases for V and 15 bases for J; bases not matched to a gene: 20. Germline V gives CDR1 DFQATT, CDR2 SNEGSKA (reference sequence). The CDR3 has 14 residues. The CDR3, as DNA: TGCAGTGCCTCCGGGGGAGCTAGCGGCATCCGGGGGTTCTTC. This codes for CSASGGASGIRGFF.

The chain employs TRBV29-1 and TRBJ2-7; D might be TRBD1 (5 bases). The CDR3 consists of 14 residues. Germline CDR1 reads SQVTM; CDR2 reads ANQGSEA. The V gene lost 1 base and the J gene lost 0 bases, with 10 bases spanning the gap. DNA of the CDR3: TGCAGCGTTGAAGGACAGATCGGCTCCTACGAGCAGTACTTC. Translated: CSVEGQIGSYEQYF.

The chain recombines TRBV11-2 with TRBJ2-7; TRBD2 is a possible D gene (6 bases). CDR1 SGHAT and CDR2 FQNNGV come from the germline V gene. This CDR3 spans 15 amino acids. Trimming took off 2 bases at V and 7 bases at J, with 18 bases between the two ends. The CDR3 reads CASSLNPSFGGEQYF. In nucleotides, the CDR3 is TGTGCCAGCAGCTTAAATCCTAGCTTTGGGGGGGAGCAGTACTTC.